This T cell receptor beta chain derives from a study of T cells in Graves' hyperthyroidism and ophthalmopathy. Whole-study results and caveats: Peripheral blood also featured most of the thyroid clonotypes expanded above 0.001.

With 3 bases clipped from V and 6 bases from J, the junction kept 5 bases outside the gene matches. CDR1 and CDR2 (germline): LNHNV, YYDKDF (reference sequence). CDR3 length: 14 residues. Amplification targeted TCR beta CDR3 regions from RNA transcripts. A set of HTBI primers served as the primers for a first-round RT-PCR of the TCR CDR3. TCRdb reprocessed the multiplex PCR reads with MiXCR, giving one entry per CDR3 protein. The profile shows hundreds of thousands of distinct CDR3 sequences, about 14% of them singletons. This clonotype was seen ten or more times. Its specificity is unknown. Sequencing was carried out using blood. J is TRBJ2-1 and V is TRBV15; 7 bases align to TRBD2. The origin of this receptor is a woman between 50 and 59 years old with Graves' ophthalmopathy. The DNA for the CDR3 is TGTGCCACCAGCAGTGGACTAGTTGGCAATGAGCAGTTCTTC. Translated: CATSSGLVGNEQFF.